This is a list of T cell receptor beta chains from one sample in a study of neurological immune-mediated disorders. TCRdb re-analysed the 5' RACE reads in MiXCR, keeping a single row per CDR3 protein. Found here are approximately 45,000 distinct CDR3 sequences, about 14% of them singletons; the top ten hold about 10%. Sequenced input: PBMCs. The source is a man aged 25 to 45 in good health. CDR3s include the opening cysteine and the closing phenylalanine or tryptophan. The D gene is left open where the match is weak. Not all rows give a size; the values are once, few, many and, for expanded clones, a class.

j_call clone_size v_call d_call cdr3_nt cdr3_aa
TRBJ2-7 many TRBV6-1 - TGTGCCAGCAGTGAATTGGGCAGGGCCTCCTACGAGCAGTACTTC CASSELGRASYEQYF
TRBJ2-7 many TRBV10-3 TRBD2 TGTGCCACCCGCCGGACTAGCGGGAGCTACGAGCAGTACTTC CATRRTSGSYEQYF
TRBJ2-1 - TRBV28 TRBD1 TGTGCCAGCACTTTACTTACTAGGGGGACAGGGAACAATGAGTCGTTCTTC CASTLLTRGTGNNESFF
TRBJ1-4 many TRBV12-3/TRBV12-4 TRBD1 TGTGCCAGCAGTCCCAGGGGGTACGGGATACCTGCAACTAATGAAAAACTGTTTTTT CASSPRGYGIPATNEKLFF
TRBJ2-5 few TRBV4-1 - TGCGCCAGCACCCTTGGGCAGGCAAGCCAAGAGACCCAGTACTTC CASTLGQASQETQYF
TRBJ2-1 once TRBV9 TRBD2 TGTGCCAGCAGCGTAGATAGCGGGAGGGCCTACAATGAGCAGTTCTTC CASSVDSGRAYNEQFF
TRBJ2-6 - TRBV3-1 - TGTGCCAGCAGCCGGGGGTCCCCGGTTTGGGCCAACGTCCTGACTTTC CASSRGSPVWANVLTF
TRBJ2-1 many TRBV5-1 - TGCGCCAGCAGTATTGGAAATACCTACAATGAGCAGTTCTTC CASSIGNTYNEQFF
TRBJ2-5 many TRBV15 - TGTGCCACCAGCAGAAGCAGGGAGGCGGGGGAGACCCAGTACTTC CATSRSREAGETQYF
TRBJ2-7 many TRBV6-5 - TGTGCCAGCAGGGACGGATCCCGTGACGAGCAGTACTTC CASRDGSRDEQYF
TRBJ2-4 medium-sized TRBV3-1 - TGTGCCAGCAGCCAACCGGACACAAACATTCAGTACTTC CASSQPDTNIQYF
TRBJ2-7 many TRBV2 - TGTGCCAGCAGTGAAGGACGGGGGTTCATGAACGAGCAGTACTTC CASSEGRGFMNEQYF
TRBJ2-7 many TRBV28 TRBD2 TGTGCCAGCAGTTCCCTACTAGCGGGAGTGTACGAGCAGTACTTC CASSSLLAGVYEQYF
TRBJ2-7 many TRBV11-2 - TGTGCCAGCAGCCAACCCGTTGGGGGTCCCACCTACGAGCAGTACTTC CASSQPVGGPTYEQYF
TRBJ2-5 many TRBV19 - TGTGCCAGTAGACCGGATTGGGGAAGGGAGACCCAGTACTTC CASRPDWGRETQYF
TRBJ2-2 few TRBV7-8 - TGTGCCAGCAGCCGCGGGACGGTCAACACCGGGGAGCTGTTTTTT CASSRGTVNTGELFF
TRBJ2-3 many TRBV7-2 TRBD2 TGTGCCAGCAGCCCTAGCGGGAGGGTATATACGCAGTATTTT CASSPSGRVYTQYF
TRBJ2-1 many TRBV18 TRBD2 TGTGCCAGCTCACCTTCGGGACTAGCCTACAATGAGCAGTTCTTC CASSPSGLAYNEQFF
TRBJ1-5 many TRBV10-3 - TGTGCCATCAGTGAGTCCGCCACCGCGCCCCAGCATTTT CAISESATAPQHF
TRBJ1-1 many TRBV20-1 - TGCAGTGCTAGGTTCCCCCAGAACACTGAAGCTTTCTTT CSARFPQNTEAFF
TRBJ2-1 many TRBV7-8 - TGTGCCAGCAGCGCGACTAGTGTCTCCTACAATGAGCAGTTCTTC CASSATSVSYNEQFF
TRBJ1-1 many TRBV14 TRBD1 TGTGCCAGCAGCCAGTCCAAGGGGGCTTTGAACACTGAAGCTTTCTTT CASSQSKGALNTEAFF
TRBJ2-1 many TRBV4-1 - TGCGCCAGCAGGGACCCAGGTGCTCCCTCTTACAATGAGCAGTTCTTC CASRDPGAPSYNEQFF
TRBJ2-7 many TRBV7-2 - TGTGCCAGCAGCTCAATGCCGGCAGAGGGGGAGCAGTACTTC CASSSMPAEGEQYF
TRBJ2-7 many TRBV5-1 - TGCGCCAGCAGCTCCTATAGCGGCTCTTCCGAGCAGTACTTC CASSSYSGSSEQYF
TRBJ2-2 many TRBV19 - TGTGCCAGTAGTATATTGGCCCACGCGAACACCGGGGAGCTGTTTTTT CASSILAHANTGELFF
TRBJ2-2 - TRBV9 - TGTGTCGGCAGCGTAAGACAGAACACCGGGGAGCTGTTTTTT CVGSVRQNTGELFF
TRBJ1-1 many TRBV7-8 - TGTGCCAGCAGCCCGATAGCCGGGACCCGGAGCACTGAAGCTTTCTTT CASSPIAGTRSTEAFF
TRBJ2-5 many TRBV5-1 - TGCGCCAGCAGCTTCCCCCCTGAGGCCCAGTACTTC CASSFPPEAQYF
TRBJ1-2 many TRBV7-9 - TGTGCCAGCAGCTTAGCTTATGGCTACACCTTC CASSLAYGYTF
TRBJ2-3 many TRBV5-1 TRBD2 TGCGCCAGCGTCCGGACTAGCGGGATGTCAGATACGCAGTATTTT CASVRTSGMSDTQYF
TRBJ2-3 many TRBV15 - TGTGCCACCAGCACCGCCTTTAGTGTAGATACGCAGTATTTT CATSTAFSVDTQYF
TRBJ1-5 - TRBV20-1 TRBD1 TGCAGTGCTAGAGATCTGCAGGGGGGTTTTAATCAGCCACAGCATTTT CSARDLQGGFNQPQHF
TRBJ2-7 many TRBV10-1 - TGCGCCAGCAGTGAAAAGTTCGGCAGAGGGAACGAGCAGTACTTC CASSEKFGRGNEQYF
TRBJ2-5 many TRBV28 TRBD2 TGTGCCAGCAGTCGGGGACTAGCGGGAGAGACCCAGTACTTC CASSRGLAGETQYF
TRBJ2-3 few TRBV30 TRBD2 TGTGCCTGGAGTTCGCAGCGGGAGGGGACAGATACGCAGTATTTT CAWSSQREGTDTQYF
TRBJ1-6 medium-sized TRBV28 TRBD1 TGTGCCAGCAGACCCGACAGGGGAAGTTCACCCCTCCACTTT CASRPDRGSSPLHF
TRBJ2-3 - TRBV5-5 - TGTGCCAGCAGCTCTGATTTTAGAGGGTCAGATACGCAGTATTTT CASSSDFRGSDTQYF
TRBJ1-5 many TRBV24-1 - TGTGCCACCAGTGATTCCTTGGATCGGTTAGGCGATCAGCCCCAGCATTTT CATSDSLDRLGDQPQHF
TRBJ1-4 many TRBV7-8 - TGTGCCATCGGCCCCGGGCATCCTAATGAAAAACTGTTTTTT CAIGPGHPNEKLFF
TRBJ1-4 many TRBV5-1 TRBD1 TGCGCCAGCAGCTGGAAGACAGGGAGAAACGAAAAACTGTTTTTT CASSWKTGRNEKLFF
TRBJ2-7 many TRBV5-1 - TGCGCCAGCATGTCGAAGGGGGACCACGAGCAGTACTTC CASMSKGDHEQYF
TRBJ2-5 many TRBV20-1 - TGCAGTGCAAGGGGCCCGGACAGCAAAGAGACCCAGTACTTC CSARGPDSKETQYF
TRBJ2-3 many TRBV14 - TGTGCCAGCAGCCCGTTGGGTCGGAGCACAGATACGCAGTATTTT CASSPLGRSTDTQYF
TRBJ2-3 many TRBV20-1 - TGCAGTGCTAGAATTGCGGGGGCCACAGATACGCAGTATTTT CSARIAGATDTQYF
TRBJ1-1 few TRBV20-1 - TGCAGTGCTAGAACACCCGAGTGGGTAGAAGCTTTCTTT CSARTPEWVEAFF